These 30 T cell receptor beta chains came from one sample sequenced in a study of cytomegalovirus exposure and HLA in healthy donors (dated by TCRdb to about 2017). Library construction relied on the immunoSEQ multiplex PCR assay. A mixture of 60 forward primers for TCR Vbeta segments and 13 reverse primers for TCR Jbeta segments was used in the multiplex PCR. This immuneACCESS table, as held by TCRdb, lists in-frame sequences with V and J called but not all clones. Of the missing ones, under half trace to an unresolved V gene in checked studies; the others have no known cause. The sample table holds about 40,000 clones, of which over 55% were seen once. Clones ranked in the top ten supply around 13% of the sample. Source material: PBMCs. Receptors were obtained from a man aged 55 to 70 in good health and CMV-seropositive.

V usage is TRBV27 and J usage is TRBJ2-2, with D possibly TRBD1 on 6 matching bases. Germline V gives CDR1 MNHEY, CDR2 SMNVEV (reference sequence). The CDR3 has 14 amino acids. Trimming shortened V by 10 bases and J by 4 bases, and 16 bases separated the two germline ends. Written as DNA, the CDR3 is TGTGCCACCAAGCCGGACAGTGCCACCGGGGAGCTGTTTTTT. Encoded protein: CATKPDSATGELFF.

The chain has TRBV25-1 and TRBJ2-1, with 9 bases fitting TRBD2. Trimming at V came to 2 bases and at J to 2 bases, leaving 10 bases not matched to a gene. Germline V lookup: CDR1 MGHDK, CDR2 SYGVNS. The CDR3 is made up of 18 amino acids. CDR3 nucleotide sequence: TGTGCCAGCAGTGAACCAGGGACTAGCCCGCCGACCTACAATGAGCAGTTCTTC. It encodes CASSEPGTSPPTYNEQFF.

The CDR3 loop reads CASSPGHNRLETQYF. The CDR3 region has the DNA TGTGCCAGCAGTCCGGGACATAACCGGCTGGAGACCCAGTACTTC. The chain recombines TRBV28 with TRBJ2-5; weak D call: TRBD1 (6 bases). The V end was cut by 5 bases, the J end by 5 bases, with 18 bases between. The CDR3 is made up of 15 amino acids. CDR1 MDHEN and CDR2 SYDVKM come from the germline V gene.

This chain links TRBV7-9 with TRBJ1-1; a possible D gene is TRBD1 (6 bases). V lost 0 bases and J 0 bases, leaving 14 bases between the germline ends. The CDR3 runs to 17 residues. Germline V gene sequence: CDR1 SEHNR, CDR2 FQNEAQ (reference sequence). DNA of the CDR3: TGTGCCAGCAGCTTAGCAGGGGGGAGGGGGTTGAACACTGAAGCTTTCTTT. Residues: CASSLAGGRGLNTEAFF.

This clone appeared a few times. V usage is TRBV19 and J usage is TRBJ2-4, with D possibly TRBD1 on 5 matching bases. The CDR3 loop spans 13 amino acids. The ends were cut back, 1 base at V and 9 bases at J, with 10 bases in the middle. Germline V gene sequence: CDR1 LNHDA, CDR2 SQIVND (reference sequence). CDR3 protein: CASSIGRVGIQYF. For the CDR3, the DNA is TGTGCCAGTAGTATAGGCAGGGTGGGCATTCAGTACTTC.

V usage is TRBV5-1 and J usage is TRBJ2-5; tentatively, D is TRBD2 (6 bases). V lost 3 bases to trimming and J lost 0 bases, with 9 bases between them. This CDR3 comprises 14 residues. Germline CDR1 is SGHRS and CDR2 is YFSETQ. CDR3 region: CASSSRENQETQYF. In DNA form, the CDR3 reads TGCGCCAGCAGCTCCCGGGAGAACCAAGAGACCCAGTACTTC.

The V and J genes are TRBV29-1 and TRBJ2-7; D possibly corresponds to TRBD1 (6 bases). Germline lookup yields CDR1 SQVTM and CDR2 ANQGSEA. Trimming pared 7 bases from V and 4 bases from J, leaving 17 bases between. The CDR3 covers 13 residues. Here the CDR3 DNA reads TGCAGCGCCAGGGGCCCCCTGGGTTACGAGCAGTACTTC. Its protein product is CSARGPLGYEQYF.

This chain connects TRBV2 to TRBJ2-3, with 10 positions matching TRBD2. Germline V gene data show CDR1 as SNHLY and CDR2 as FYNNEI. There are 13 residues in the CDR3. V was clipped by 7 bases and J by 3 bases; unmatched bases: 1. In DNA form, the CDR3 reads TGTGCCAGCAAGGGACTAGCGACAGATACGCAGTATTTT. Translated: CASKGLATDTQYF. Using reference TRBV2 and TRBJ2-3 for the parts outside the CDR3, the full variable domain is EPEVTQTPSHQVTQMGQEVILRCVPISNHLYFYWYRQILGQKVEFLVSFYNNEISEKSEIFDDQFSVERPDGSNFTLKIRSTKLEDSAMYFCASKGLATDTQYFGPGTRLTVL.

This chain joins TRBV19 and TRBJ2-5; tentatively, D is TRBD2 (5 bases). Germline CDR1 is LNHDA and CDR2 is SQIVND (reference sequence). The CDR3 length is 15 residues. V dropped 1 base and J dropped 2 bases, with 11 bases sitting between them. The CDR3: CASSIGAVKQETQYF. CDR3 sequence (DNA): TGTGCCAGTAGTATAGGAGCGGTAAAACAAGAGACCCAGTACTTC.

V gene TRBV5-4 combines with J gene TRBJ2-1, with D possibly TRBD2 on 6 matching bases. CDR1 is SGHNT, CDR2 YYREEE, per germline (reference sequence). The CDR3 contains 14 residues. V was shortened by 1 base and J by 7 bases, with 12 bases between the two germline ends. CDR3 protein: CASSLTGVSNEQFF. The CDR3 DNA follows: TGTGCCAGCAGCTTGACGGGAGTGAGTAATGAGCAGTTCTTC.

CDR3 coding DNA: TGCGCCAGCAGCCAAGATCTAGCAAGGACAGGTTCGATCTCTGGAAACACCATATATTTT. Translating it yields CASSQDLARTGSISGNTIYF. The genes are TRBV4-3 and TRBJ1-3; TRBD1 matches 7 bases. The CDR3 spans 20 residues. Germline V gene sequence: CDR1 LGHNA, CDR2 YSLEER. Losses at the gene ends were 0 bases for V and 0 bases for J; bases not matched to a gene: 14.

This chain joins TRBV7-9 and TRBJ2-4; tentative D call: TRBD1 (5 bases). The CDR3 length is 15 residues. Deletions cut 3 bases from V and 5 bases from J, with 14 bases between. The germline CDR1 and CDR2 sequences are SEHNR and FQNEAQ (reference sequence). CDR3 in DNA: TGTGCCAGCAGCTTCCTTCTTGGGGCGGAAAACATTCAGTACTTC. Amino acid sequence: CASSFLLGAENIQYF. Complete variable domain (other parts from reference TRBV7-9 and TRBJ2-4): DTGVSQNPRHKITKRGQNVTFRCDPISEHNRLYWYRQTLGQGPEFLTYFQNEAQLEKSRLLSDRFSAERPKGSFSTLEIQRTEQGDSAMYLCASSFLLGAENIQYFGAGTRLSVL.

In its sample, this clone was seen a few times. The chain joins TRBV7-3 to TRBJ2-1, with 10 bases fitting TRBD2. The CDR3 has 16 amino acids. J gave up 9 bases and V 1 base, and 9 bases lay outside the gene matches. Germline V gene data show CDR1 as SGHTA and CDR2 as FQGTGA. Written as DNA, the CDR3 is TGTGCCAGCAGCTTAAAAAGCGGGAGGGCCGTGAGTGAGCAGTTCTTC. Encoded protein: CASSLKSGRAVSEQFF.

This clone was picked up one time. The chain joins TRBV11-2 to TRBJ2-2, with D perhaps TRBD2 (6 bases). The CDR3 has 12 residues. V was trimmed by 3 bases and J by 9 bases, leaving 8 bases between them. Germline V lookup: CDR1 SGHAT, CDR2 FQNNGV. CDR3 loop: CASSLGGRELFF. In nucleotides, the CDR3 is TGTGCCAGCAGCTTGGGAGGCAGGGAGCTGTTTTTT.

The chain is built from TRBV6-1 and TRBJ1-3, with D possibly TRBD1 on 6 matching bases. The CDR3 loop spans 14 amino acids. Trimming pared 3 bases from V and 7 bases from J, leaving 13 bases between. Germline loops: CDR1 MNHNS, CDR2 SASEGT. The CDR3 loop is CASSETGTTNTIYF. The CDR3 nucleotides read TGTGCCAGCAGTGAGACCGGGACAACTAACACCATATATTTT.

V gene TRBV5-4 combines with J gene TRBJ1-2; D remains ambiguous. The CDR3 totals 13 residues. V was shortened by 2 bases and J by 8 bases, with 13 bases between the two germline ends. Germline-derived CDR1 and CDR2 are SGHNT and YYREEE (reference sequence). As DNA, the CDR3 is TGTGCCAGCAGCTTACGGCGGGGAGTGGGCTACACCTTC. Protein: CASSLRRGVGYTF.

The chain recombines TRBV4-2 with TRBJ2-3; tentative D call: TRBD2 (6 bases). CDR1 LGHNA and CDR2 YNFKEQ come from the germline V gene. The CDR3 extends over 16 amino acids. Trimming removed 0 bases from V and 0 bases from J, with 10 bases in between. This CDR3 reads CASSQDSSGSTDTQYF. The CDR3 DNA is TGTGCCAGCAGCCAAGATTCAAGCGGGAGCACAGATACGCAGTATTTT.

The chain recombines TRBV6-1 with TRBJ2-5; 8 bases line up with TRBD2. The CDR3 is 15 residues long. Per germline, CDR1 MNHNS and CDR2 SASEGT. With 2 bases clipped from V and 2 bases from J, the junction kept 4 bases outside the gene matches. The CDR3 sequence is CASSEMAGGQETQYF. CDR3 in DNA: TGTGCCAGCAGTGAAATGGCGGGAGGACAAGAGACCCAGTACTTC.

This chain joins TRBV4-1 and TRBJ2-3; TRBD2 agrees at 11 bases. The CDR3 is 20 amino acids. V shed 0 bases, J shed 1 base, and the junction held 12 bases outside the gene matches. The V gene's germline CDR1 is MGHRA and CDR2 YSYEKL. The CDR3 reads CASSQELLAGGPKGTDTQYF. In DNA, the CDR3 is TGCGCCAGCAGCCAAGAGTTGTTAGCGGGAGGGCCTAAGGGCACAGATACGCAGTATTTT.

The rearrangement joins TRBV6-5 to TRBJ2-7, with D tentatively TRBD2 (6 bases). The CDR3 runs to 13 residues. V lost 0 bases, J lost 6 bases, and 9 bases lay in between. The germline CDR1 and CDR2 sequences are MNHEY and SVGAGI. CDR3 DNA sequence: TGTGCCAGCAGTTACTCCCTCGGGGGCGAGCAGTACTTC. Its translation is CASSYSLGGEQYF.

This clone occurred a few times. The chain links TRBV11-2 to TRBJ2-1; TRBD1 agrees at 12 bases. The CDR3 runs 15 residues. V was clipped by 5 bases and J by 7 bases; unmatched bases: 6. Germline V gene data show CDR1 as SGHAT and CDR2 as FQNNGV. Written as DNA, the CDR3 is TGTGCCAGCAGCAGCCGGGACAGGGGGCTTAATGAGCAGTTCTTC. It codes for CASSSRDRGLNEQFF.

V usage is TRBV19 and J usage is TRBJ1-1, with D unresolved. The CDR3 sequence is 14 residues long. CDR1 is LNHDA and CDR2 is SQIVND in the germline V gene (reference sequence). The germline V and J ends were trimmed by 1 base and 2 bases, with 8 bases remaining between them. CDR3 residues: CASSIGRFNTEAFF. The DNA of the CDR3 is TGTGCCAGTAGTATAGGGCGGTTTAACACTGAAGCTTTCTTT.

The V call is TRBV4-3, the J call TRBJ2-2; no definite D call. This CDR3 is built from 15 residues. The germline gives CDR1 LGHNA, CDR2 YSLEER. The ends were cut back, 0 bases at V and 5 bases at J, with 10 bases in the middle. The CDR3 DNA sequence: TGCGCCAGCAGCCAAGACTCTAGAGCTACCGGGGAGCTGTTTTTT. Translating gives CASSQDSRATGELFF.

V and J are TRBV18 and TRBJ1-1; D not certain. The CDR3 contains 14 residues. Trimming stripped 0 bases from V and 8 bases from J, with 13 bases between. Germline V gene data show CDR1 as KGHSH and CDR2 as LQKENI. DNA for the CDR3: TGTGCCAGCTCACCACCGGGAACCCCGGGAGAAGCTTTCTTT. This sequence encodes CASSPPGTPGEAFF.

The CDR3 reads CAISESGLSLEQYF. The CDR3 nucleotides are TGTGCCATCAGTGAGTCTGGGCTCTCCCTCGAGCAGTACTTC. V is TRBV10-3 and J is TRBJ2-5; D is uncertain. The J call may be in error: the DNA end matches TRBJ2-7 better. Germline loops: CDR1 ENHRY, CDR2 SYGVKD. This CDR3 is 14 amino acids long.

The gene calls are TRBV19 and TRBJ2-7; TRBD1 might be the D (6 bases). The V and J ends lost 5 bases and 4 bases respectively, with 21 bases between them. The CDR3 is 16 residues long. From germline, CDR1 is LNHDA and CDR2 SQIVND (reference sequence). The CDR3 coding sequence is TGTGCCAGTAGTCTCTCCCCAGGGGTAGCAACGTACGAGCAGTACTTC. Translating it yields CASSLSPGVATYEQYF. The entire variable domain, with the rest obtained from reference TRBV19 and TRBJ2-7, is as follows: DGGITQSPKYLFRKEGQNVTLSCEQNLNHDAMYWYRQDPGQGLRLIYYSQIVNDFQKGDIAEGYSVSREKKESFPLTVTSAQKNPTAFYLCASSLSPGVATYEQYFGPGTRLTVT.

The CDR3 DNA reads TGTGCGACAGGGTGGTACGACGAGCAGTACTTC. Encoded protein: CATGWYDEQYF. The genes are TRBV6-1 and TRBJ2-7; TRBD1 aligns across 7 bases. Germline values: CDR1 MNHNS, CDR2 SASEGT. CDR3 length: 11 residues.

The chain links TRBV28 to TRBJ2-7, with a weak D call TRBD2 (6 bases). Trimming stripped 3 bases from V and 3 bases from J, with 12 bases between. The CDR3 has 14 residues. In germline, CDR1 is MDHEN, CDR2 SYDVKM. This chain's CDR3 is CASSLGGVGYEQYF. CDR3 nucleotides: TGTGCCAGCAGTTTGGGGGGTGTGGGCTACGAGCAGTACTTC.

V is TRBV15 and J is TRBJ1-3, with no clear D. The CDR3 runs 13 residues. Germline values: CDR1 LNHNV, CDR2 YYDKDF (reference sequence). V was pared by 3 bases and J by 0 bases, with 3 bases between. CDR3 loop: CATSRYSGNTIYF. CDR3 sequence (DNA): TGTGCCACCAGCAGGTACTCTGGAAACACCATATATTTT.

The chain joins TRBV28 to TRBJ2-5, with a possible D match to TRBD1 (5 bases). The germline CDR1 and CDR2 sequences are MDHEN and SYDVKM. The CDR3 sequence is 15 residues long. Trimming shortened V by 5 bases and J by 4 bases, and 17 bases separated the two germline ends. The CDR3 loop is CASSNQGAGGETQYF. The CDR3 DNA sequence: TGTGCCAGCAGTAATCAAGGGGCCGGTGGAGAGACCCAGTACTTC.